This T cell receptor (beta chain) was captured by sequencing in a study of cytomegalovirus exposure and HLA in healthy donors. General observations from the study: Earlier analysis yielded a pattern in which most TCR beta V segments were productive about 90% or about 30% of the time.

On this clone itself: Its antigen remains unidentified.

This PCR relied on a set of 60 Vbeta primers and 13 Jbeta primers. Profiling relied on immunoSEQ multiplex PCR, and the TCRdb table lists in-frame clones only, not all of them. The sample carries 200,000 or so clones, 80% to 85% recorded once. The CDR3 contains 17 residues. Deletions cut 1 base from V and 2 bases from J, with 21 bases between. Germline V gene sequence: CDR1 SQVTM, CDR2 ANQGSEA. The source is a boy under 18 in good health and CMV-seronegative. The specimen was PBMCs. The chain links TRBV29-1 to TRBJ2-7, with D perhaps TRBD1 (6 bases). The CDR3 DNA sequence: TGCAGCGTTGAAGGGTCGTCGGGGCAGGGGATGACCTACGAGCAGTACTTC. Translated: CSVEGSSGQGMTYEQYF.